This T cell receptor beta chain was sequenced in a study of blood T cell repertoires in COVID-19. Overall study: In each case, the material was cDNA or gDNA derived from T cells, B-cell-depleted T cells, or PBMCs.

Original methodology: Amplifying reference gene primers gave estimates of nucleated cell counts. Profiling relied on immunoSEQ multiplex PCR, and the TCRdb table lists in-frame clones only, not all of them. V, J and clone size were drawn from that table, and D and trimming were deduced from the DNA. The top ten hold about 1.7% of the sample, which has about 200,000 clones, around nine tenths seen once. The V end lost 5 bases, the J end lost 9 bases, and 23 bases lay between the germline ends. The CDR3 covers 16 residues. The germline CDR1 and CDR2 sequences are MNHEY and SVGEGT. The sequenced material came from peripheral blood. The rearrangement links TRBV6-2 or TRBV6-3 to TRBJ2-1, with D perhaps matching TRBD1 (5 bases). This receptor was taken from a man between 18 and 35 years old with active or convalescent COVID-19. CDR3 nucleotides: TGTGCCAGCAGTGCAGGGTACCGAAGAGGAACTCCTGAGCAGTTCTTC. It translates to CASSAGYRRGTPEQFF.